Here is one T cell receptor beta chain with its context. Its antigen is still unknown. Selected pancreatic ductal adenocarcinoma patients had undergone surgery without neoadjuvant therapy. These data belong to a study of T cells in pancreatic ductal adenocarcinoma. This table comes from immunoSEQ multiplex PCR, and its TCRdb copy is limited to in-frame clones, with some not included. The repertoire consists of around 100,000 clones, with about 96% occurring once and the leading ten covering roughly 3.1%. Findings of the study overall: Compared with tumor, blood showed more total productive templates and roughly 8-fold more clonotypes. Tumors hold more CD45RO+ effector T cells, which may bias toward lower diversity. The resected cohort was biased toward the minority with early-stage disease.

The sequenced sample was PBMCs. This TCR derives from a human donor with pancreatic ductal adenocarcinoma.

The CDR3 protein is CASSGGGDYGYTF. In nucleotides, the CDR3 is TGTGCCAGCAGCGGCGGGGGCGATTATGGCTACACCTTC. V gene TRBV9 combines with J gene TRBJ1-2; possibly TRBD1 for D (6 bases). CDR1 and CDR2 from the germline V gene are SGDLS and YYNGEE. CDR3 size: 13 residues. V was shortened by 3 bases and J by 5 bases, with 11 bases between the two germline ends.